Below, one T cell receptor (beta chain) is given with its context. The specificity of this receptor is unknown. Base qualities are missing; no much larger clone stands one base away. These data originate in a study of cytotoxic CD8 clonotypes in ibrutinib-treated CLL (dated by TCRdb to the early 2020s). Some background on the complete study: The cohort included about 15 treatment-naive and ten to twelve relapsed/refractory patients; 17 to 18 were IGHV unmutated. Cryopreserved peripheral blood mononuclear cells were collected at three points: before therapy, at response, and at either sustained remission or disease progression. On average, each sample had roughly 250,000 productive templates and more than 75,000 productive rearrangements. Partial responses were observed in about 25 patients and complete responses in 2; after a median follow-up of 68 months, remission was maintained in approximately 14 patients and progression was observed in approximately twelve. Patients were still on ibrutinib when every remission and progressive disease sample was collected. Of the approximately 86 participants in the trial, about 25 had longitudinal samples available. The response samples were drawn at a median of approximately twelve months into treatment, with a range of about 6 to 36 months.

Via the germline V gene, CDR1 is MNHEY and CDR2 SVGAGI. The CDR3 runs 15 residues from the cysteine to the phenylalanine. Just the 45-base CDR3 DNA is kept, in frame starting at base 1. V lost 6 bases and J lost 5 bases, and the count of bases not matched to a germline gene is 8. In the paper's terms, the time point label means: about a year on ibrutinib. Roughly 1.8 micrograms of genomic DNA were extracted from cryopreserved PBMCs for TCR beta library preparation. Longitudinal blood samples from CLL patients receiving ibrutinib monotherapy were subjected to high-throughput TCR beta sequencing. Patients were enrolled in a phase 2 open-label single-center ibrutinib monotherapy trial. Each clonotype received, on average, roughly 9.6x coverage in deep resolution sequencing performed on a MiSeq, where the target depth lay between 1 in 1 million and 1 in 200,000 T cells. TCR beta libraries were generated with the immunoSEQ hsTCRB Kit. The paper's data handling went like this. The data were analyzed with ImmunoSEQ Analyzer and ImmunoSEQ Data Assistant, and V, D and J gene assignments followed IMGT definitions. Clonality, which ranges from 0 to 1, was calculated as one minus the normalized Shannon entropy of productive rearrangement frequencies. Only overrepresented clonotypes making up at least 0.05% of the repertoire of each patient were included in the public clonotype analysis. About a dozen repertoires from age-matched healthy donors, obtained from immuneACCESS, served as clonality controls. In TCRdb, the immuneACCESS table is reduced to in-frame sequences with V and J assigned. These tables do not hold every clone; where another copy was compared, an unresolved V gene accounts for under half, and the others remain unexplained. V and J calls and clone size are copied from that table; D and trimming were computed from the DNA. The sample includes some 200,000 clones, with 79% observed a single time. The ten largest clones represent 9.5% to 12% of the sample.

Results the study describes overall, beyond this receptor: Public clonotypes were found to be uncommon and were observed to contract or remain stable during treatment; the increase in clonality was shown to reflect expansion of private clonotypes at ibrutinib response. Lymph node repertoires were not examined, and the timing of sampling was not matched between patients in sustained remission and those whose disease progressed. An increase in clonality was observed at ibrutinib response, with clonality remaining stable during sustained remission and falling back toward baseline at progression. At baseline, clonality was higher than in age-matched healthy donors and showed a strong correlation with circulating CD8+ T-cell counts.

The input for sequencing was PBMCs, taken after 12 months of ibrutinib treatment. The sequence is built from TRBV6-5 and TRBJ2-1; 9 bases in the junction line up with TRBD1. The sequence was collected from a human donor with chronic lymphocytic leukemia. Read as DNA, the sequence is TGTGCCAGCAGGACACCGGGACAGGGTAACAATGAGCAGTTCTTC. It specifies CASRTPGQGNNEQFF.